This T cell receptor beta chain derives from a study of PD-L1 blockade in urothelial cancer. Turning to the study itself: Dosed intravenously at 1,200 mg every 3 weeks, atezolizumab was initiated by patients around 2014. Blood analysis was done at 3 weeks (second dose) and 6 weeks after treatment began.

TCR analog templates of synthetic origin were spiked into each PCR. The table came from immunoSEQ multiplex PCR; TCRdb's copy has only in-frame clones and leaves some out. Altogether approximately 50,000 clones are present, about 85% being singletons, with the ten largest covering approximately 7.7%. Peripheral blood mononuclear cells were collected from every patient before and during treatment, yielding between 1 and 8 samples per patient. Germline V gene sequence: CDR1 LGHNA, CDR2 YSLEER. The CDR3 is made up of 14 amino acids. Trimming cost V 3 bases and J 4 bases; bases outside gene matches: 3. This TCR was recovered from a man between 60 and 75 years old with urothelial cancer. The chain recombines TRBV4-3 with TRBJ2-5; TRBD1 agrees at 9 bases. The specimen comprised PBMCs, sampled around atezolizumab (anti-PD-L1) treatment. Here the CDR3 DNA reads TGCGCCAGCAGCCACCTGGACAGGGGAGAGACCCAGTACTTC. Translating it yields CASSHLDRGETQYF.